Listed below are T cell receptor beta chains from one sample, sequenced in a study of cytomegalovirus exposure and HLA in healthy donors. Sequenced by immunoSEQ multiplex PCR; TCRdb stores in-frame clones only, minus some. Found here are about 200,000 clones; the top ten clones hold around 1.1%. Sequences were obtained from PBMCs. The receptors were gathered from a girl aged 2 to 9 in good health and CMV-seropositive. CDR3s include the opening cysteine and the closing phenylalanine or tryptophan. The order of the fields is J gene, D gene, V gene, CDR3 DNA, CDR3 protein. The D gene is left open where the match is weak.

j_gene: TRBJ2-3
d_gene: TRBD2
v_gene: TRBV7-6
CDR3nt: TGTGCCAGCAGCTCCTCGATCGGGACTAGCGGGAGTATAGATACGCAGTATTTT
CDR3aa: CASSSSIGTSGSIDTQYF

j_gene: TRBJ1-1
d_gene: -
v_gene: TRBV5-1
CDR3nt: TGCGCCAGCAGCTACGACGGAGGCGGGAACACTGAAGCTTTCTTT
CDR3aa: CASSYDGGGNTEAFF

j_gene: TRBJ2-5
d_gene: -
v_gene: TRBV11-2
CDR3nt: TGTGCCAGCACCGTGGACAGAACCCAAGAGACCCAGTACTTC
CDR3aa: CASTVDRTQETQYF

j_gene: TRBJ2-1
d_gene: TRBD2
v_gene: TRBV5-1
CDR3nt: TGCGCCAGCAGCTACCTACCGGGACTAGCGACTCAGACCTCCTACAATGAGCAGTTCTTC
CDR3aa: CASSYLPGLATQTSYNEQFF

j_gene: TRBJ2-1
d_gene: TRBD2
v_gene: TRBV5-4
CDR3nt: TGTGCCGTGGCGTGGACTAGCGGATACAATGAGCAGTTCTTC
CDR3aa: CAVAWTSGYNEQFF

j_gene: TRBJ1-1
d_gene: TRBD1
v_gene: TRBV6-1
CDR3nt: TGTGCCAGCAGTGAATGGGGGACAGGGGTTTCGGCTTTCTTT
CDR3aa: CASSEWGTGVSAFF

j_gene: TRBJ2-2
d_gene: TRBD2
v_gene: TRBV7-9
CDR3nt: TGTGCCAGCAGCCCCCGGCGGGAGGGCCCTTTGAGCACCGGGGAGCTGTTTTTT
CDR3aa: CASSPRREGPLSTGELFF

j_gene: TRBJ1-1
d_gene: -
v_gene: TRBV5-6
CDR3nt: TGTGCCAGCAGCTTGGCGCGTGAGAACACTGAAGCTTTCTTT
CDR3aa: CASSLARENTEAFF

j_gene: TRBJ2-5
d_gene: -
v_gene: TRBV27
CDR3nt: TGTGCCAGCAGTGTGACAATGTGGGAGACCCAGTACTTC
CDR3aa: CASSVTMWETQYF

j_gene: TRBJ2-5
d_gene: TRBD2
v_gene: TRBV30
CDR3nt: TGTGCCTGGAGTAGACTAGCGATACAAGAGACCCAGTACTTC
CDR3aa: CAWSRLAIQETQYF

j_gene: TRBJ2-7
d_gene: -
v_gene: TRBV30
CDR3nt: TGTGCCTGGAGGTCTACAAGGACAGCGAGATACGAGCAGTACTTC
CDR3aa: CAWRSTRTARYEQYF